This T cell receptor (beta chain) was captured in a study of control samples from healthy donors and cancer patients. With 5 bases removed from V and 7 bases from J, the gap between germline ends came to 20 bases. The CDR3 has 16 residues. Germline CDR1 LGHNT, CDR2 FRNRAP. Method: immunoSEQ multiplex PCR; TCRdb's copy keeps in-frame clones and lacks some. In the table there are about 160,000 clones, about 94% of which are singletons. The sample consisted of blood. The chain carries TRBV12-5 and TRBJ2-2, with D tentatively TRBD2 (5 bases). The source is a woman in her thirties or forties in good health. Here the CDR3 reads CASGQATAERSGELFF. DNA of the CDR3: TGTGCTAGTGGTCAAGCCACAGCGGAAAGAAGCGGGGAGCTGTTTTTT.